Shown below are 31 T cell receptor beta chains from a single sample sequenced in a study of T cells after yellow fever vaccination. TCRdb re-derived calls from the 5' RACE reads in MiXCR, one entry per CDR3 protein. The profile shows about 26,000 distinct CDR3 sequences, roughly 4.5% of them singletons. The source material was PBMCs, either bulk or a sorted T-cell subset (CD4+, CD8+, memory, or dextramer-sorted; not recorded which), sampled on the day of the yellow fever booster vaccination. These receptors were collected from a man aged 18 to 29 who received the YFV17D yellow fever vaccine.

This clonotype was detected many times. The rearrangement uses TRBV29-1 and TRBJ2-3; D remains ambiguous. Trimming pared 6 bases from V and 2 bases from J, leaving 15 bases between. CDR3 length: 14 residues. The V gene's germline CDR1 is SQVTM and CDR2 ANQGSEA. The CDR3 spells CSVSRQANTDTQYF. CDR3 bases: TGCAGCGTATCCAGGCAGGCAAACACAGATACGCAGTATTTT.

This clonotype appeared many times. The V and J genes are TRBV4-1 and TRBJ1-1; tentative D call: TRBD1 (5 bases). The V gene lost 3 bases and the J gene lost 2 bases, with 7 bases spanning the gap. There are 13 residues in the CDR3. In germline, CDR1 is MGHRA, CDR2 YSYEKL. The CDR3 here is CASSHQGNTEAFF. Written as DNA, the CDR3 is TGCGCCAGCAGCCACCAGGGAAACACTGAAGCTTTCTTT.

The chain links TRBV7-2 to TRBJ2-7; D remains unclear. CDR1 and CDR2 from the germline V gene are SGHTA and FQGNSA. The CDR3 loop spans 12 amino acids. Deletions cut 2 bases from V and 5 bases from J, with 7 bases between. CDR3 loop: CASSLRRDEQYF. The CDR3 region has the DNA TGTGCCAGCAGCTTAAGGCGCGACGAGCAGTACTTC.

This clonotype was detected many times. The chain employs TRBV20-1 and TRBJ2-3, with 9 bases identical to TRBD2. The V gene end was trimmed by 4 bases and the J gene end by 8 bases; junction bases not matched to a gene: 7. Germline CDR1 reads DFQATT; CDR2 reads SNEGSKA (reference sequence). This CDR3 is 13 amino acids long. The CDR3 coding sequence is TGCAGTGCTATGGCTAGCGGGGTTATTACGCAGTATTTT. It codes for CSAMASGVITQYF.

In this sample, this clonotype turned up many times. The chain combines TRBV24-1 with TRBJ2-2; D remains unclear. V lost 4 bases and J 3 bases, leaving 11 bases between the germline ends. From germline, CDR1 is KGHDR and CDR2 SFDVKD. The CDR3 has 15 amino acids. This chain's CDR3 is CATSEGPHHTGELFF. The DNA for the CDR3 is TGTGCCACCAGTGAAGGTCCCCATCACACCGGGGAGCTGTTTTTT.

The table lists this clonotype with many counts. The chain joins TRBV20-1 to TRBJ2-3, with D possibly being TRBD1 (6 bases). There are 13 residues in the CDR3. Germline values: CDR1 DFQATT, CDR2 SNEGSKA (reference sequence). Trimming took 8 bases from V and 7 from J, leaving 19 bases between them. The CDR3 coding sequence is TGCAGTCCCCGGGACAAAACTGACTATACGCAGTATTTT. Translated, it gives CSPRDKTDYTQYF.

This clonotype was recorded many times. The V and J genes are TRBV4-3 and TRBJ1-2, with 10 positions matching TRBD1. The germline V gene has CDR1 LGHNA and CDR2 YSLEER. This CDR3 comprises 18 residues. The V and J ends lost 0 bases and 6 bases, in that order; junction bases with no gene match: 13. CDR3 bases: TGCGCCAGCAGCCAAGAAGAGGTCTGGAGACAGGGGGCCCATGGCTACACCTTC. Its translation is CASSQEEVWRQGAHGYTF.

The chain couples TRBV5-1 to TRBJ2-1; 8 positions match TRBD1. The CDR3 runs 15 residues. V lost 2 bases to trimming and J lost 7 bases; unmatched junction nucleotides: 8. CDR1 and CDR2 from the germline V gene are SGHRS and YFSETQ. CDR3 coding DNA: TGCGCCAGCAGCTTCGCCAGGGGGCTAAGGAATGAGCAGTTCTTC. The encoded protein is CASSFARGLRNEQFF.

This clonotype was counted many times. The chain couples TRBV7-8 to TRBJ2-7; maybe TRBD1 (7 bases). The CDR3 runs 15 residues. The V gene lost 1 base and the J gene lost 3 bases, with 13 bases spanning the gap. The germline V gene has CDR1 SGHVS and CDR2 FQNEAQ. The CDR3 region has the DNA TGTGCCAGCAGCTTAGGAGGAGGGGGCTTCTACGAGCAGTACTTC. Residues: CASSLGGGGFYEQYF. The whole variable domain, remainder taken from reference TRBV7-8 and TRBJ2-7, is GAGVSQSPRYKVAKRGQDVALRCDPISGHVSLFWYQQALGQGPEFLTYFQNEAQLDKSGLPSDRFFAERPEGSVSTLKIQRTQQEDSAVYLCASSLGGGGFYEQYFGPGTRLTVT.

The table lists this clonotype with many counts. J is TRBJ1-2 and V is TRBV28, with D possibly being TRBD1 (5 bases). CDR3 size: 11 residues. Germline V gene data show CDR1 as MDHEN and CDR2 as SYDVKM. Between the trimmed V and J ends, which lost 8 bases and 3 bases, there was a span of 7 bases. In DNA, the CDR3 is TGTGCCAGCGGGACGGACTATGGCTACACCTTC. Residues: CASGTDYGYTF.

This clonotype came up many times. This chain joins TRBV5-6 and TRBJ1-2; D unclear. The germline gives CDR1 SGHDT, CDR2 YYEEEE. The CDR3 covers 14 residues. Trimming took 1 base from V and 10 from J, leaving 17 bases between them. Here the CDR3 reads CASSLLTVDYHYTF. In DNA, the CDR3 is TGTGCCAGCAGCTTGCTAACAGTTGACTATCACTACACCTTC.

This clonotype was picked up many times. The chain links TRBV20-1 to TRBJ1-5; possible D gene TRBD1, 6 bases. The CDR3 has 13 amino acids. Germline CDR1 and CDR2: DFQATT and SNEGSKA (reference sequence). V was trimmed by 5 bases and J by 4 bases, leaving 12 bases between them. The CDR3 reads CSASVGGNQPQHF. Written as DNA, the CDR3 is TGCAGTGCTTCGGTAGGGGGTAATCAGCCCCAGCATTTT.

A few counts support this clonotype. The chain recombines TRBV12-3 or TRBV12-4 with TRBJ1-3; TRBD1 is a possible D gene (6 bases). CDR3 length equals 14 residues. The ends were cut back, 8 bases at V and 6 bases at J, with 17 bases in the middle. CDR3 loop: CASSRGGGENTIYF. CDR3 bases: TGTGCCAGCTCCCGGGGGGGGGGCGAAAACACCATATATTTT.

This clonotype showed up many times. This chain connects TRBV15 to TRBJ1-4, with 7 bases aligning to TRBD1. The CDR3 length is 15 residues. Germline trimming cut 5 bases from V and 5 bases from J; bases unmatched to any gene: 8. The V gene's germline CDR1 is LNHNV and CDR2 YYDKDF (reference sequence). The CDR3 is CATSRDREVNEKLFF. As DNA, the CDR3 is TGTGCCACCAGCCGTGACAGGGAGGTGAATGAAAAACTGTTTTTT.

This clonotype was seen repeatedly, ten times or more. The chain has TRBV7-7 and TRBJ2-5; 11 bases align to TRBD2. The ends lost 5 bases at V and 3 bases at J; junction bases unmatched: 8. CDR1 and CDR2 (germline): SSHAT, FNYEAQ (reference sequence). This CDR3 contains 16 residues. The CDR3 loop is CASSATLGLAEETQYF. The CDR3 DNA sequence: TGTGCCAGCAGCGCCACCCTGGGACTAGCGGAAGAGACCCAGTACTTC.

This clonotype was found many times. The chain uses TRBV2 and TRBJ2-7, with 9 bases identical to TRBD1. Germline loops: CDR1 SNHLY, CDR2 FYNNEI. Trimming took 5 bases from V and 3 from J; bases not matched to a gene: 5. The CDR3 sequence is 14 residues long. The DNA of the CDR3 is TGTGCCAGCAGTCCCGGGACAGGGCTCTACGAGCAGTACGTC. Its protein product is CASSPGTGLYEQYV.

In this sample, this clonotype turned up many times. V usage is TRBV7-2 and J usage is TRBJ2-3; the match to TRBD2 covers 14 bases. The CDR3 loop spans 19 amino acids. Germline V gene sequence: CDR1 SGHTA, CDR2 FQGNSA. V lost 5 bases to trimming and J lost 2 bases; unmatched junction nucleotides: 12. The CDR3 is CASSGLAGGMTLLTDTQYF. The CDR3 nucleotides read TGTGCCAGCAGCGGACTAGCGGGGGGCATGACCTTACTCACAGATACGCAGTATTTT.

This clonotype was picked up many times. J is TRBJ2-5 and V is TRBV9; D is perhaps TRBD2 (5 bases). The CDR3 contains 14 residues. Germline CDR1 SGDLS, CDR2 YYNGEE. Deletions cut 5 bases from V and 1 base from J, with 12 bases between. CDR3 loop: CASSGGVLQETQYF. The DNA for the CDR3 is TGTGCCAGCAGTGGAGGTGTTCTCCAAGAGACCCAGTACTTC.

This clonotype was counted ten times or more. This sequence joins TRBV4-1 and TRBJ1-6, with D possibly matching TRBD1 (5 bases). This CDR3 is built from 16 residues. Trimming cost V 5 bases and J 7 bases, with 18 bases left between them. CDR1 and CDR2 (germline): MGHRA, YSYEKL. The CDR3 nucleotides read TGCGCCAGCAGCAAAGGAGGGGTTATTGAGAATTCACCCCTCCACTTT. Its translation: CASSKGGVIENSPLHF.

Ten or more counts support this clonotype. Here the CDR3 DNA reads TGTGCCACCGGACTGAAAAAGAACTATGGCTACACCTTC. Protein: CATGLKKNYGYTF. This chain uses TRBV7-2 with TRBJ1-2; no definite D call. Between the trimmed V and J ends, which lost 10 bases and 2 bases, there was a span of 14 bases. CDR1 and CDR2 (germline): SGHTA, FQGNSA. The CDR3 has 13 residues.

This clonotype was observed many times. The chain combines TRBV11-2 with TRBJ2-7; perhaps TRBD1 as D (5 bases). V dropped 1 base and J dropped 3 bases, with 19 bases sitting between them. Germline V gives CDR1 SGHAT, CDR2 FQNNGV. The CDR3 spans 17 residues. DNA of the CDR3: TGTGCCAGCAGCTTAGCCTCTTTCAACCGACAGAACTACGAGCAGTACGTC. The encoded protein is CASSLASFNRQNYEQYV.

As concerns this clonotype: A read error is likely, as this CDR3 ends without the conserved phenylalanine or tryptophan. CDR3 region: CASSDRAEQYS. CDR3 bases: TGTGCCAGCAGTGACAGGGCCGAGCAGTACTCC. The chain uses TRBV6-1 and TRBJ2-7; tentatively, D is TRBD1 (5 bases). Trimming took off 3 bases at V and 6 bases at J, with 6 bases between the two ends. The CDR3 is 11 residues long. Germline V gives CDR1 MNHNS, CDR2 SASEGT.

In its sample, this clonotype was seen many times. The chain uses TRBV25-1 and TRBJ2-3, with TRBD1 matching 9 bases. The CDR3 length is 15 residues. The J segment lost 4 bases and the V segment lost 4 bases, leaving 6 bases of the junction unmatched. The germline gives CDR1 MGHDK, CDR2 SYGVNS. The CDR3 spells CASSVGDRVPDTQYF. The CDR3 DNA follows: TGTGCCAGCAGTGTAGGGGACAGGGTTCCAGATACGCAGTATTTT. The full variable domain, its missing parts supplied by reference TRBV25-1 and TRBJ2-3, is EADIYQTPRYLVIGTGKKITLECSQTMGHDKMYWYQQDPGMELHLIHYSYGVNSTEKGDLSSESTVSRIRTEHFPLTLESARPSHTSQYLCASSVGDRVPDTQYFGPGTRLTVL.

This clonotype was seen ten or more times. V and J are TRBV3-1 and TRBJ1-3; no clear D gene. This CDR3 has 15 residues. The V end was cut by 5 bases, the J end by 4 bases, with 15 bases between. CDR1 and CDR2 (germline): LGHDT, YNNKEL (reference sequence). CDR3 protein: CASSAPRAPGNTIYF. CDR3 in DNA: TGTGCCAGCAGCGCCCCCCGGGCGCCCGGAAACACCATATATTTT.

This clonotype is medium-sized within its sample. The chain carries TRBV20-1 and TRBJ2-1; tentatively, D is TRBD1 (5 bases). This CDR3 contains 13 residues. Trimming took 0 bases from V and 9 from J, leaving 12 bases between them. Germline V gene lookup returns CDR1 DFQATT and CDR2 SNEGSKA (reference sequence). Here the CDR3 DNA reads TGCAGTGCTAGAGACCCCCCCCAGGGTGAGCAGTTCTTC. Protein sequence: CSARDPPQGEQFF.

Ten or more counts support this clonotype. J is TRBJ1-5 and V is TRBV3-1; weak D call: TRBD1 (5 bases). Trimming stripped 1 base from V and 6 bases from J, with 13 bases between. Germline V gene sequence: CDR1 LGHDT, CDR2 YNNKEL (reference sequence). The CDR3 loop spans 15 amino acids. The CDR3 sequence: CASSQGRPGSQPQHF. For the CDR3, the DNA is TGTGCCAGCAGCCAAGGCAGGCCAGGGAGTCAGCCCCAGCATTTT.

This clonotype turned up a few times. This CDR3 reads CASRPQGGPEETQYF. In DNA, the CDR3 is TGTGCCAGCAGACCCCAAGGGGGGCCGGAAGAGACCCAGTACTTC. The chain uses TRBV6-6 and TRBJ2-5; D tentatively reads TRBD1 or TRBD2 (6 bases each). CDR1 is MNHNY and CDR2 is SVGAGI in the germline V gene (reference sequence). This CDR3 region has 15 residues. Trimming took off 6 bases at V and 3 bases at J, with 17 bases between the two ends.

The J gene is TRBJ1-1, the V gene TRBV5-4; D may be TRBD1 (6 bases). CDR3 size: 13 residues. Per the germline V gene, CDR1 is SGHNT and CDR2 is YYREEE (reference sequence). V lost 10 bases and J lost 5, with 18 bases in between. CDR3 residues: CAGHRQQGTEAFF. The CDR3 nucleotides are TGTGCCGGACACCGACAGCAGGGGACTGAAGCTTTCTTT.

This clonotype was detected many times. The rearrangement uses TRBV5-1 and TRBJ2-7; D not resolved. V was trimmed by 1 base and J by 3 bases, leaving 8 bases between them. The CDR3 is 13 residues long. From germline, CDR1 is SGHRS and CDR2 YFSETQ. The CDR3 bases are TGCGCCAGCAGCTTGAGCACCAACTACGAGCAGTACTTC. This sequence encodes CASSLSTNYEQYF.

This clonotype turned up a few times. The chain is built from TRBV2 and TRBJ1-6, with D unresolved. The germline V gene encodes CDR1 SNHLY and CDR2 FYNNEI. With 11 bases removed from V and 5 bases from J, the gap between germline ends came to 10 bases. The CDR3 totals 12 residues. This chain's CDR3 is CAGQTDNSPLHF. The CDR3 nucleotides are TGTGCCGGTCAGACGGATAATTCACCCCTCCACTTT.

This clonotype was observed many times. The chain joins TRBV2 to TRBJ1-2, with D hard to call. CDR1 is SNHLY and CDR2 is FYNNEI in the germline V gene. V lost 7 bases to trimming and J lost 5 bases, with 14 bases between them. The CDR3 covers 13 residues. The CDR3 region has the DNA TGTGCCAGCATTAAAACCCCGGGGTATGGCTACACCTTC. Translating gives CASIKTPGYGYTF.